The following is a TCR beta chain sequence with its context. This sample was included in a study of CD8+ T cells in alopecia areata. About the study: The drug, oral tofacitinib, was given to treated patients at 5 to 10 mg twice daily.

Sequencing used cDNA as its template, made by extracting RNA and reverse transcribing it. Profiling relied on immunoSEQ multiplex PCR, and the TCRdb table lists in-frame clones only, not all of them. The sample consists of roughly 250,000 clones, roughly two thirds of them appearing once. The CDR3 loop spans 13 amino acids. The V gene's germline CDR1 is GTSNPN and CDR2 SVGIG (reference sequence). V was clipped by 4 bases and J by 3 bases, with 10 bases between them. This TCR derives from a human donor with alopecia areata. The input for sequencing was CD4+ T cells sorted from blood, taken at week 0. This chain links TRBV30 with TRBJ1-5, with TRBD1 as a possible D gene (6 bases). CDR3 nucleotide sequence: TGTGCCTGGACGGACAGATTCAATCAGCCCCAGCATTTT. It codes for CAWTDRFNQPQHF.